One sample yielded the 28 T cell receptor beta chains listed below, sequenced in a study of cytomegalovirus exposure and HLA in healthy donors (TCRdb year 2017). Libraries were constructed by the immunoSEQ multiplex PCR assay. The source is immuneACCESS, and TCRdb retained only in-frame sequences with V and J called. Part of the clones is not carried over; for the studies checked, unresolved V genes explain less than half of this, and the remainder is unexplained. In this sample the table shows hundreds of thousands of clones, 86% of which occur a single time. In total, the top ten clones hold roughly 0.82% of the sample. Sequencing used PBMCs. These receptors were obtained from a woman between 18 and 29 years old in good health and CMV-seronegative.

This clone was seen once. J is TRBJ2-1 and V is TRBV15; a possible D gene is TRBD1 (6 bases). Trimming removed 0 bases from V and 4 bases from J, with 19 bases in between. Germline V gene sequence: CDR1 LNHNV, CDR2 YYDKDF (reference sequence). The CDR3 is made up of 18 amino acids. The CDR3, as DNA: TGTGCCACCAGCAGAGATCCAAATATAGGGGGATGGTACAATGAGCAGTTCTTC. Protein product: CATSRDPNIGGWYNEQFF.

The chain couples TRBV5-4 to TRBJ2-7, with 8 bases that match TRBD1. Trimming removed 4 bases from V and 4 bases from J; junction bases left unmatched: 13. Looked up from germline, CDR1 is SGHNT and CDR2 is YYREEE (reference sequence). This CDR3 spans 16 amino acids. The CDR3 DNA reads TGTGCCAGCAGCCCCCCGGGGCAGGGGGCGAGGTACGAGCAGTACTTC. Its translation: CASSPPGQGARYEQYF.

V usage is TRBV30 and J usage is TRBJ1-2, with D possibly TRBD1 on 5 matching bases. The CDR3 runs 12 residues. Germline V gene lookup returns CDR1 GTSNPN and CDR2 SVGIG (reference sequence). V lost 2 bases and J lost 5, with 9 bases in between. This CDR3 is CAWSKGPYGYTF. For the CDR3, the DNA is TGTGCCTGGAGTAAGGGGCCATATGGCTACACCTTC.

This chain's CDR3 is CASSPLGGPNNEKLFF. The DNA of the CDR3 is TGTGCCAGCAGCCCGCTGGGAGGACCCAATAATGAAAAACTGTTTTTT. The rearrangement uses TRBV21-1 and TRBJ1-4. TRBV21-1 is classified as a pseudogene. This CDR3 is built from 16 residues.

This sequence joins TRBV13 and TRBJ2-7; 9 bases are a match to TRBD1. CDR3 length: 16 residues. Trimming at V came to 4 bases and at J to 4 bases, leaving 11 bases not matched to a gene. Germline CDR1 and CDR2: PRHDT and FYEKMQ (reference sequence). The CDR3 here is CASSSLFGTGNYEQYF. Written as DNA, the CDR3 is TGTGCCAGCAGCTCCTTGTTTGGGACAGGGAATTACGAGCAGTACTTC. Variable domain in full (rest from reference TRBV13 and TRBJ2-7): AAGVIQSPRHLIKEKRETATLKCYPIPRHDTVYWYQQGPGQDPQFLISFYEKMQSDKGSIPDRFSAQQFSDYHSELNMSSLELGDSALYFCASSSLFGTGNYEQYFGPGTRLTVT.

The genes are TRBV30 and TRBJ1-4; 11 bases agree with TRBD1. The CDR3 loop spans 14 amino acids. CDR1 and CDR2 from the germline V gene are GTSNPN and SVGIG (reference sequence). V lost 3 bases to trimming and J lost 8 bases; unmatched junction nucleotides: 5. The CDR3 loop reads CAWSEGQGEEKLFF. CDR3 bases: TGTGCCTGGAGCGAGGGACAGGGGGAGGAAAAACTGTTTTTT. Combining the CDR3 with reference TRBV30 and TRBJ1-4 gives the whole variable domain SQTIHQWPATLVQPVGSPLSLECTVEGTSNPNLYWYRQAAGRGLQLLFYSVGIGQISSEVPQNLSASRPQDRQFILSSKKLLLSDSGFYLCAWSEGQGEEKLFFGSGTQLSVL.

This chain joins TRBV2 and TRBJ1-2, with D possibly being TRBD1 (6 bases). Germline lookup yields CDR1 SNHLY and CDR2 FYNNEI. CDR3 size: 15 residues. Trimming left V 4 bases short and J 0 bases short, with 12 bases between. Here the CDR3 reads CASSGIRGANYGYTF. CDR3 nucleotides: TGTGCCAGCAGTGGGATCAGGGGAGCTAACTATGGCTACACCTTC.

The chain uses TRBV2 and TRBJ2-4; TRBD2 matches at 8 bases. The CDR3 loop spans 16 amino acids. Trimming took 5 bases from V and 0 from J; bases not matched to a gene: 6. From germline, CDR1 is SNHLY and CDR2 FYNNEI. CDR3 amino acids: CASSPRGALAKNIQYF. CDR3 bases: TGTGCCAGCAGTCCGCGGGGGGCTCTAGCCAAAAACATTCAGTACTTC.

V gene TRBV19 combines with J gene TRBJ2-1, with TRBD1 matching 8 bases. Germline CDR1 reads LNHDA; CDR2 reads SQIVND (reference sequence). The junction had 7 bases not matched to a gene; V was cut back by 3 bases and J by 6 bases. This CDR3 is 15 amino acids long. DNA for the CDR3: TGTGCCAGTAGTATCATCGGACAGGGTACCAATGAGCAGTTCTTC. Protein product: CASSIIGQGTNEQFF. The full variable domain, rest sourced from reference TRBV19 and TRBJ2-1, is DGGITQSPKYLFRKEGQNVTLSCEQNLNHDAMYWYRQDPGQGLRLIYYSQIVNDFQKGDIAEGYSVSREKKESFPLTVTSAQKNPTAFYLCASSIIGQGTNEQFFGPGTRLTVL.

In its sample, this clone was seen a few times. The chain couples TRBV13 to TRBJ1-2, with D uncertain. The CDR3 extends over 12 amino acids. Per germline, CDR1 PRHDT and CDR2 FYEKMQ (reference sequence). CDR3 sequence: CAGARAHYGYTF. In nucleotides, the CDR3 is TGTGCGGGAGCCCGGGCCCACTATGGCTACACCTTC. The complete variable domain, with remaining parts taken from reference TRBV13 and TRBJ1-2, reads AAGVIQSPRHLIKEKRETATLKCYPIPRHDTVYWYQQGPGQDPQFLISFYEKMQSDKGSIPDRFSAQQFSDYHSELNMSSLELGDSALYFCAGARAHYGYTFGSGTRLTVV.

The CDR3 protein is CASSQRGTAKTYEQYF. The CDR3 DNA reads TGCGCCAGCAGCCAACGTGGGACAGCTAAGACCTACGAGCAGTACTTC. J is TRBJ2-7 and V is TRBV4-1, with 7 bases fitting TRBD1. J lost 2 bases, V lost 2 bases, and 9 bases had no gene match. CDR1 is MGHRA and CDR2 is YSYEKL in the germline V gene. The CDR3 loop spans 16 amino acids.

The chain couples TRBV28 to TRBJ2-1, with 7 bases matching TRBD1. The germline V gene has CDR1 MDHEN and CDR2 SYDVKM. Trimming removed 8 bases from V and 6 bases from J; junction bases left unmatched: 13. CDR3 size: 15 residues. CDR3 sequence reads: CASGEQGRASNEQFF. The DNA of the CDR3 is TGTGCCAGCGGGGAACAGGGGCGAGCCAGCAATGAGCAGTTCTTC. Complete variable domain (other parts from reference TRBV28 and TRBJ2-1): DVKVTQSSRYLVKRTGEKVFLECVQDMDHENMFWYRQDPGLGLRLIYFSYDVKMKEKGDIPEGYSVSREKKERFSLILESASTNQTSMYLCASGEQGRASNEQFFGPGTRLTVL.

This clone appeared once. The chain employs TRBV28 and TRBJ2-3, with 9 bases identical to TRBD2. Germline V gives CDR1 MDHEN, CDR2 SYDVKM. The CDR3 is made up of 15 amino acids. The junction had 7 bases not matched to a gene; V was cut back by 4 bases and J by 5 bases. DNA for the CDR3: TGTGCCAGCAGTTGGACTAGCGAGACGGGAGATACGCAGTATTTT. Amino acids: CASSWTSETGDTQYF.

The table lists this clone with a few counts. The genes are TRBV29-1 and TRBJ1-2; D is uncertain. Germline lookup yields CDR1 SQVTM and CDR2 ANQGSEA. The CDR3 totals 12 residues. The V end was cut by 3 bases, the J end by 3 bases, with 8 bases between. CDR3 region: CSVDLQDYGYTF. CDR3 bases: TGCAGCGTTGATTTGCAGGACTATGGCTACACCTTC.

This chain uses TRBV5-4 with TRBJ2-3, with TRBD1 matching 7 bases. The CDR3 contains 15 residues. V trimming: 1 base; J trimming: 4 bases; junction bases outside the gene matches: 6. Germline assignment: CDR1 SGHNT and CDR2 YYREEE (reference sequence). CDR3 protein: CASSLRTGAADTQYF. CDR3 in DNA: TGTGCCAGCAGCTTGAGAACAGGGGCGGCAGATACGCAGTATTTT.

The chain joins TRBV6-6 to TRBJ1-1; 8 bases align to TRBD1. The ends lost 2 bases at V and 4 bases at J; junction bases unmatched: 3. CDR1 and CDR2 from the germline V gene are MNHNY and SVGAGI (reference sequence). There are 14 residues in the CDR3. CDR3 DNA: TGTGCCAGCAGTTACCTGACAGGGGCCACTGAAGCTTTCTTT. It is translated as CASSYLTGATEAFF.

This chain connects TRBV19 to TRBJ2-2; 15 positions agree with TRBD2. CDR1 is LNHDA and CDR2 is SQIVND in the germline V gene (reference sequence). V gave up 6 bases and J gave up 1 base; unmatched junction bases: 3. The CDR3 loop spans 17 amino acids. The CDR3 sequence is CASSVGLAGGNTGELFF. The CDR3 DNA is TGTGCCAGTAGCGTGGGACTAGCGGGAGGGAACACCGGGGAGCTGTTTTTT.

The chain joins TRBV9 to TRBJ2-1, with 9 bases lining up with TRBD2. J gave up 3 bases and V 2 bases, and 3 bases lay outside the gene matches. There are 15 residues in the CDR3. Germline V CDR1 and CDR2: SGDLS, YYNGEE. The CDR3 is CASSVTSGFYNEQFF. Written as DNA, the CDR3 is TGTGCCAGCAGCGTGACTAGCGGTTTCTACAATGAGCAGTTCTTC.

V is TRBV29-1 and J is TRBJ2-1; 10 bases map to TRBD1. Germline V gene data show CDR1 as SQVTM and CDR2 as ANQGSEA. The CDR3 has 17 residues. The V and J ends lost 0 bases and 8 bases, in that order; junction bases with no gene match: 13. The DNA for the CDR3 is TGCAGCGTTGAAGATGGTTTCGAGGACAGGGGGTATTATGAGCAGTTCTTC. Its translation is CSVEDGFEDRGYYEQFF.

In its sample, this clone was seen a few times. The gene calls are TRBV25-1 and TRBJ2-1; D might be TRBD1 (6 bases). CDR1 and CDR2 from the germline V gene are MGHDK and SYGVNS. The CDR3 spans 13 residues. Trimming removed 3 bases from V and 5 bases from J, with 8 bases in between. The CDR3 DNA reads TGTGCCAGCAGTGAGGGACACAACAATGAGCAGTTCTTC. It is translated as CASSEGHNNEQFF.

This chain's CDR3 is CASSRDIADIQYF. DNA for the CDR3: TGTGCCAGCAGCCGGGACATTGCGGACATTCAGTACTTC. The chain joins TRBV2 to TRBJ2-4, with a weak D call TRBD1 (6 bases). The ends were cut back, 6 bases at V and 8 bases at J, with 14 bases in the middle. The CDR3 runs 13 residues. The germline V gene has CDR1 SNHLY and CDR2 FYNNEI.

The chain uses TRBV28 and TRBJ2-5; tentatively, D is TRBD2 (6 bases). This CDR3 region has 13 residues. The V gene lost 3 bases and the J gene lost 4 bases, with 9 bases spanning the gap. Germline CDR1 reads MDHEN; CDR2 reads SYDVKM. The CDR3 region is CASSFFGGETQYF. CDR3 in DNA: TGTGCCAGCAGTTTCTTCGGGGGAGAGACCCAGTACTTC.

The chain carries TRBV5-4 and TRBJ2-1; TRBD2 matches 7 bases. Per germline, CDR1 SGHNT and CDR2 YYREEE (reference sequence). There are 14 residues in the CDR3. J lost 6 bases, V lost 4 bases, and 7 bases had no gene match. DNA of the CDR3: TGTGCCAGCAGCCGTCCCCGACTAGCCAATGAGCAGTTCTTC. Protein product: CASSRPRLANEQFF.

This chain connects TRBV10-3 to TRBJ2-3; D perhaps matches TRBD2 (5 bases). The CDR3 totals 12 residues. The germline V gene encodes CDR1 ENHRY and CDR2 SYGVKD. The V end was cut by 10 bases, the J end by 1 base, with 9 bases between. DNA of the CDR3: TGTGCCACTAACGGGGGCACAGATACGCAGTATTTT. Protein sequence: CATNGGTDTQYF.

The J gene is TRBJ1-3, the V gene TRBV4-1; D is uncertain. Germline CDR1 and CDR2: MGHRA and YSYEKL. The CDR3 is 16 amino acids. V lost 3 bases to trimming and J lost 4 bases, with 16 bases between them. Written as DNA, the CDR3 is TGCGCCAGCAGCCACCCACGAAGAGATAAGGGAAACACCATATATTTT. Protein sequence: CASSHPRRDKGNTIYF.

The chain couples TRBV29-1 to TRBJ2-1; the D call may be TRBD1 or TRBD2 (5 bases each). The germline CDR1 and CDR2 sequences are SQVTM and ANQGSEA. The CDR3 consists of 12 residues. The CDR3 is CGEGSSYNEQFF. In DNA form, the CDR3 reads TGCGGCGAGGGGTCATCATACAATGAGCAGTTCTTC.

This chain uses TRBV2 with TRBJ2-1; 11 bases map to TRBD2. This CDR3 region has 15 residues. Germline lookup yields CDR1 SNHLY and CDR2 FYNNEI. Unmatched junction bases numbered 3, after V lost 4 bases and J lost 4 bases. CDR3: CASSVSGGVYNEQFF. In DNA, the CDR3 is TGTGCCAGCAGTGTTAGCGGGGGGGTTTACAATGAGCAGTTCTTC.

The chain is built from TRBV2 and TRBJ2-7; possible D gene TRBD1, 8 bases. Germline V CDR1 and CDR2: SNHLY, FYNNEI. CDR3 size: 16 residues. Trimming stripped 0 bases from V and 2 bases from J, with 14 bases between. CDR3 protein: CASSEAWTGRAYEQYF. CDR3 DNA: TGTGCCAGCAGTGAAGCGTGGACAGGGAGGGCCTACGAGCAGTACTTC.